Below, one T cell receptor beta chain is given with its context. The V and J ends lost 1 base and 3 bases respectively, with 9 bases between them. The V gene's germline CDR1 is MNHEY and CDR2 SVGEGT. There are 15 residues in the CDR3. Authors of the study amplified TCR beta CDR3 regions from RNA transcripts. TCR CDR3 regions were first amplified by RT-PCR with HTBI primers. MiXCR, run by TCRdb on the multiplex PCR reads, gives a single entry per CDR3 protein. The table lists about 210,000 distinct CDR3 sequences, roughly 17% of them singletons. This sample was taken from a study of T cells in Graves' hyperthyroidism and ophthalmopathy.

This TCR was sampled from a man aged 50 to 59 with Graves' hyperthyroidism. The rearrangement uses TRBV6-2 or TRBV6-3 and TRBJ1-4; D gene unclear. The source material was blood. In DNA form, the CDR3 reads TGTGCCAGCAGTTACTTAGGCAGCCCTAATGAAAAACTGTTTTTT. Amino acid sequence: CASSYLGSPNEKLFF.